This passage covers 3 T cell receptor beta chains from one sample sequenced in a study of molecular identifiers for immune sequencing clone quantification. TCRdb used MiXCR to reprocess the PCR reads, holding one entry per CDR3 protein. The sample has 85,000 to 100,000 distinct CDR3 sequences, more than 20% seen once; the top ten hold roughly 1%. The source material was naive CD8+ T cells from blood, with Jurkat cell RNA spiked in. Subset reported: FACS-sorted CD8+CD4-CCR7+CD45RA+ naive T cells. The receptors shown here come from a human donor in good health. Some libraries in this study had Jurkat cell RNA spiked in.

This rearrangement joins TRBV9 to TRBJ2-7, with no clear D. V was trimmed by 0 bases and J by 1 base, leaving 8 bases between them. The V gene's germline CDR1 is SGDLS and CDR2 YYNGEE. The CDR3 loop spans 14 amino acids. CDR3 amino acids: CASSVVPGSYEQYF. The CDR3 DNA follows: TGTGCCAGCAGCGTAGTGCCAGGATCCTACGAGCAGTACTTC.

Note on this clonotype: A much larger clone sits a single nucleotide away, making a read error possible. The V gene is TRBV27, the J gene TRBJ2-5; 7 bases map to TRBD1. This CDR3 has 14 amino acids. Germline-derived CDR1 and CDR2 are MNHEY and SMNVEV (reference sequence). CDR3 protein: CASSPRGSQETQCF. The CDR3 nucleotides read TGTGCCAGCAGTCCCAGGGGGTCCCAAGAGACCCAGTGCTTC.

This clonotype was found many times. CDR3 sequence reads: CASSAPGRLAGVREQFF. The CDR3 nucleotides read TGTGCCAGCAGCGCCCCGGGAAGACTAGCGGGAGTGCGTGAGCAGTTCTTC. V usage is TRBV11-3 and J usage is TRBJ2-1, with TRBD2 matching over 12 bases. V was clipped by 5 bases and J by 9 bases; unmatched bases: 14. The CDR3 runs 17 residues. Germline lookup yields CDR1 SGHNT and CDR2 YENEEA.